This T cell receptor (beta chain) was identified during a study of cytomegalovirus exposure and HLA in healthy donors. 13 Jbeta primers and 60 Vbeta primers were used for the PCR. The method was immunoSEQ multiplex PCR; TCRdb's version includes in-frame clones alone and lacks a portion of them. The sample lists 150,000 to 200,000 clones; 85% were seen once. CDR1 and CDR2 from the germline V gene are MNHEY and SMNVEV (reference sequence). This CDR3 has 16 residues. Trimming cost V 3 bases and J 3 bases; bases outside gene matches: 6. Material: PBMCs. This chain connects TRBV27 to TRBJ2-2, with 8 positions matching TRBD2. This receptor was identified in a boy aged 2 to 9 in good health and CMV-seronegative. In DNA, the CDR3 is TGTGCCAGCAGTTTCCTCAGCGGGAGAGACACCGGGGAGCTGTTTTTT. Translated: CASSFLSGRDTGELFF.